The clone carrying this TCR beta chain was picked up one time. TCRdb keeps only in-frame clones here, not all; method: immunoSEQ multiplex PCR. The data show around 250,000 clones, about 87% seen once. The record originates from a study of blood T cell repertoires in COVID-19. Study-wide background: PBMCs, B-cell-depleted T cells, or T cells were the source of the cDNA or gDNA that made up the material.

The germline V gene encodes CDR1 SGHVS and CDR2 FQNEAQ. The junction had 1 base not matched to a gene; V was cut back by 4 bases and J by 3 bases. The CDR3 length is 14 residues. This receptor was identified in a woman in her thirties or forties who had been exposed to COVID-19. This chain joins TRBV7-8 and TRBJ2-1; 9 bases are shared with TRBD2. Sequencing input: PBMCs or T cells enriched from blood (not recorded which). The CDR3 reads CASSSSGDYNEQFF. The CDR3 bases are TGTGCCAGCAGCTCTAGCGGGGACTACAATGAGCAGTTCTTC.